A single sample is the source of the 8 T cell receptor beta chains below, sequenced in a study of shared clonotypes between healthy human individuals. CD45RO-negative, CCR7-selected cells formed the naive CD8 fraction, which excluded terminally differentiated effector memory CD45RA+ cells. Only in-frame clones appear in the TCRdb table, and some are missing; sequencing was by immunoSEQ multiplex PCR. The sample includes millions of clones, approximately 94% of them seen just once. Sequenced sample: naive CD8+ T cells from PBMCs. The receptors stem from a man aged 18 to 35 in good health. Some clones in this sample may be carry-over from other donors' samples.

The chain joins TRBV19 to TRBJ1-1; D perhaps matches TRBD1 (5 bases). The CDR3 has 15 residues. V lost 3 bases and J 4 bases, leaving 15 bases between the germline ends. In germline, CDR1 is LNHDA, CDR2 SQIVND (reference sequence). Here the CDR3 DNA reads TGTGCCAGTAGTATGGGATCCAGCGGGGGCACTGAAGCTTTCTTT. Its protein product is CASSMGSSGGTEAFF.

The V and J genes are TRBV5-1 and TRBJ2-7; 7 bases align to TRBD1. CDR1 and CDR2 (germline): SGHRS, YFSETQ. Trimming cost V 0 bases and J 2 bases; bases outside gene matches: 14. The CDR3 runs 18 residues. This CDR3 is CASSLDPILEGGPYEQYF. CDR3 in DNA: TGCGCCAGCAGCTTGGATCCCATACTAGAAGGGGGCCCCTACGAGCAGTACTTC.

This chain links TRBV9 with TRBJ2-5, with D unresolved. This CDR3 spans 14 amino acids. V gave up 0 bases and J gave up 2 bases, with 8 bases separating them. Looked up from germline, CDR1 is SGDLS and CDR2 is YYNGEE. The CDR3, as DNA: TGTGCCAGCAGCGTAGGGGATATACAAGAGACCCAGTACTTC. As protein: CASSVGDIQETQYF.

A note on this clone: The same CDR3 can be traced to other DNA sequences in this sample. The chain carries TRBV7-7 and TRBJ2-1; 10 positions match TRBD2. The CDR3 runs 15 residues. The ends lost 4 bases at V and 2 bases at J; junction bases unmatched: 2. Per the germline V gene, CDR1 is SSHAT and CDR2 is FNYEAQ (reference sequence). CDR3 residues: CASSSGLAAYNEQFF. The CDR3 DNA follows: TGTGCCAGCAGCTCCGGACTAGCGGCCTACAATGAGCAGTTCTTC. The whole variable domain, remainder taken from reference TRBV7-7 and TRBJ2-1, is GAGVSQSPRYKVTKRGQDVTLRCDPISSHATLYWYQQALGQGPEFLTYFNYEAQPDKSGLPSDRFSAERPEGSISTLTIQRTEQRDSAMYRCASSSGLAAYNEQFFGPGTRLTVL.

This clone was picked up one time. CDR3 bases: TGTGCCAGCAGCCAAACCCCACCCAGGGACCTGCACGAGCAGTACTTC. Protein product: CASSQTPPRDLHEQYF. This rearrangement joins TRBV14 to TRBJ2-7; D possibly matches TRBD1 or TRBD2 (5 bases each). CDR3 length equals 16 residues. The V end lost 2 bases, the J end lost 5 bases, and 19 bases lay between the germline ends. CDR1 and CDR2 (germline): SGHDN, FVKESK.

The chain has TRBV6-5 and TRBJ1-5, with D possibly being TRBD1 (6 bases). CDR3 length: 14 residues. Germline CDR1 MNHEY, CDR2 SVGAGI. Trimming removed 4 bases from V and 6 bases from J, with 13 bases in between. CDR3 region: CASSFSVGAQPQHF. The DNA for the CDR3 is TGTGCCAGCAGTTTTAGTGTGGGGGCTCAGCCCCAGCATTTT.

The chain couples TRBV7-9 to TRBJ2-3, with 11 bases matching TRBD2. The CDR3 is made up of 19 amino acids. The germline CDR1 and CDR2 sequences are SEHNR and FQNEAQ (reference sequence). V was clipped by 3 bases and J by 0 bases; unmatched bases: 11. The DNA of the CDR3 is TGTGCCAGCAGCTTTCCCCTGAAGACTAGCGGGAACAGCACAGATACGCAGTATTTT. This encodes CASSFPLKTSGNSTDTQYF.

This sequence joins TRBV27 and TRBJ2-7; 12 bases fit TRBD1. V gave up 3 bases and J gave up 5 bases; unmatched junction bases: 5. Germline V lookup: CDR1 MNHEY, CDR2 SMNVEV (reference sequence). The CDR3 runs to 15 residues. Written as DNA, the CDR3 is TGTGCCAGCAGTTTGTCCGGGACAGGGGGCAACGAGCAGTACTTC. This codes for CASSLSGTGGNEQYF.